Listed here are 22 T cell receptor beta chains from one sample, sequenced in a study of blood T cell repertoires in COVID-19. Here immunoSEQ multiplex PCR was the method, and the copy in TCRdb shows in-frame clones only, minus some. The table has roughly 410,000 clones, roughly 86% seen once. What was sequenced was peripheral blood. Receptors were obtained from a woman in her fifties or sixties with COVID-19, enrolled during active disease.

The genes are TRBV27 and TRBJ1-5; 7 bases line up with TRBD1. The germline CDR1 and CDR2 sequences are MNHEY and SMNVEV (reference sequence). Trimming removed 6 bases from V and 1 base from J; junction bases left unmatched: 6. This CDR3 comprises 15 residues. The CDR3 sequence is CASRVRGQSNQPQHF. The CDR3 DNA is TGTGCCAGCAGAGTAAGGGGACAGAGCAATCAGCCCCAGCATTTT.

The V gene is TRBV11-1, the J gene TRBJ1-6, with unresolved D. The CDR3 sequence is 14 residues long. Germline V gives CDR1 SGHAT, CDR2 FQDESV (reference sequence). Trimming removed 3 bases from V and 8 bases from J, with 11 bases in between. Here the CDR3 reads CASSFGRWDSPLHF. The CDR3 DNA follows: TGTGCCAGCAGCTTTGGCAGGTGGGATTCACCCCTCCACTTT.

The chain combines TRBV5-6 with TRBJ2-5; 7 bases match TRBD1. The CDR3 is made up of 16 amino acids. V lost 0 bases to trimming and J lost 2 bases; unmatched junction nucleotides: 7. Germline loops: CDR1 SGHDT, CDR2 YYEEEE. The chain's CDR3 is CASSLGQGRLQETQYF. The CDR3 region has the DNA TGTGCCAGCAGCTTGGGACAGGGAAGGTTACAAGAGACCCAGTACTTC.

The chain is built from TRBV11-2 and TRBJ2-3; no definite D call. Trimming removed 5 bases from V and 5 bases from J, with 11 bases in between. Per germline, CDR1 SGHAT and CDR2 FQNNGV. The CDR3 has 13 amino acids. CDR3 coding DNA: TGTGCCAGCAGCCCCCCATCTAGAGATACGCAGTATTTT. Translated, it gives CASSPPSRDTQYF.

This clone was seen a single time. The chain has TRBV5-1 and TRBJ2-7, with 7 positions matching TRBD2. Trimming at V came to 3 bases and at J to 5 bases, leaving 8 bases not matched to a gene. This CDR3 comprises 14 residues. Germline-derived CDR1 and CDR2 are SGHRS and YFSETQ. Here the CDR3 reads CASSYGGVLDEQYF. The CDR3 DNA reads as TGCGCCAGCAGCTATGGGGGGGTTTTGGACGAGCAGTACTTC.

The J gene is TRBJ1-2, the V gene TRBV18; 7 bases line up with TRBD1. CDR1 and CDR2 (germline): KGHSH, LQKENI. J lost 3 bases, V lost 3 bases, and 10 bases had no gene match. This CDR3 region has 16 residues. For the CDR3, the DNA is TGTGCCAGCTCACCCCGGGACAGCGCTAAGGACTATGGCTACACCTTC. Encoded protein: CASSPRDSAKDYGYTF. The full variable domain, with the rest looked up from reference TRBV18 and TRBJ1-2, is NAGVMQNPRHLVRRRGQEARLRCSPMKGHSHVYWYRQLPEEGLKFMVYLQKENIIDESGMPKERFSAEFPKEGPSILRIQQVVRGDSAAYFCASSPRDSAKDYGYTFGSGTRLTVV.

The chain uses TRBV28 and TRBJ2-7, with 10 positions matching TRBD2. The germline V gene has CDR1 MDHEN and CDR2 SYDVKM. This CDR3 has 16 amino acids. The ends lost 6 bases at V and 2 bases at J; junction bases unmatched: 10. CDR3 coding DNA: TGTGCCAGCAGCGGGCCTGGTCTAGCGGGGGCCTACGAGCAGTACTTC. Translated: CASSGPGLAGAYEQYF.

The V gene is TRBV11-2, the J gene TRBJ2-7; D not certain. V lost 5 bases and J 1 base, leaving 6 bases between the germline ends. The CDR3 has 12 amino acids. Per germline, CDR1 SGHAT and CDR2 FQNNGV. In nucleotides, the CDR3 is TGTGCCAGCAGCACTCAATCCTACGAGCAGTACTTC. The encoded protein is CASSTQSYEQYF.

This chain connects TRBV5-5 to TRBJ1-5, with D possibly TRBD1 on 5 matching bases. The V end was cut by 4 bases, the J end by 3 bases, with 17 bases between. The CDR3 sequence is 16 residues long. Germline V gene data show CDR1 as SGHKS and CDR2 as YYEKEE (reference sequence). The CDR3 DNA is TGTGCCAGCAGCGCGGCGGACATAAGGAACAATCAGCCCCAGCATTTT. It translates to CASSAADIRNNQPQHF.

The V and J genes are TRBV13 and TRBJ2-2; 8 nucleotides align to TRBD1. The CDR3 loop spans 20 amino acids. J gave up 5 bases and V 0 bases, and 17 bases lay outside the gene matches. Germline-derived CDR1 and CDR2 are PRHDT and FYEKMQ (reference sequence). CDR3 DNA: TGTGCCAGCAGCTTAGGCCGGAAGTTACTGCTGGACAGGGTAACCGGGGAGCTGTTTTTT. It is translated as CASSLGRKLLLDRVTGELFF.

V gene TRBV10-3 combines with J gene TRBJ2-1; the match to TRBD2 covers 10 bases. V shed 6 bases and J 1 base; nucleotides not matched to a gene: 9. The CDR3 has 17 amino acids. Looked up from germline, CDR1 is ENHRY and CDR2 is SYGVKD. Written as DNA, the CDR3 is TGTGCCATCAGCGGACGCCTAGCGGGGGAGTCCTACAATGAGCAGTTCTTC. It specifies CAISGRLAGESYNEQFF.

The V call is TRBV6-6, the J call TRBJ1-6, with 10 bases that match TRBD1. The germline CDR1 and CDR2 sequences are MNHNY and SVGAGI (reference sequence). Trimming removed 4 bases from V and 4 bases from J; junction bases left unmatched: 1. The CDR3 runs 15 residues. CDR3 sequence reads: CASSSDRGYNSPLHF. The CDR3 DNA follows: TGTGCCAGCAGTTCGGACAGGGGGTATAATTCACCCCTCCACTTT.

This chain uses TRBV2 with TRBJ1-2; 8 bases fit TRBD1. This CDR3 is 13 amino acids long. Germline V gives CDR1 SNHLY, CDR2 FYNNEI. The V gene end was trimmed by 10 bases and the J gene end by 8 bases; junction bases not matched to a gene: 12. The CDR3 loop is CATQQDRVKGYTF. As DNA, the CDR3 is TGTGCCACACAACAGGACAGGGTTAAAGGCTACACCTTC.

The chain carries TRBV5-1 and TRBJ1-1; D not certain. CDR3 length: 13 residues. Per germline, CDR1 SGHRS and CDR2 YFSETQ. Trimming stripped 0 bases from V and 5 bases from J, with 8 bases between. Written as DNA, the CDR3 is TGCGCCAGCAGCTTGGCTCTGCGGACTGAAGCTTTCTTT. Translated: CASSLALRTEAFF.

This chain links TRBV3-1 (or the pseudogene TRBV3-2) with TRBJ1-6, with D maybe TRBD1 (6 bases). Trimming stripped 1 base from V and 10 bases from J, with 14 bases between. There are 15 residues in the CDR3. The germline CDR1 and CDR2 sequences are LGHDT and YNNKEL (reference sequence). This CDR3 is CASSQVVQGRSPLHF. In DNA, the CDR3 is TGTGCCAGCAGCCAAGTAGTGCAGGGGAGATCACCCCTCCACTTT.

Many counts were recorded for this clone. This sample also contains other DNA sequences that code for the same CDR3. The chain couples TRBV11-1 to TRBJ2-1; D might be TRBD2 (7 bases). This CDR3 contains 15 residues. Germline V gene data show CDR1 as SGHAT and CDR2 as FQDESV (reference sequence). With 6 bases removed from V and 5 bases from J, the gap between germline ends came to 17 bases. The CDR3 region is CASSLGRGPHNEQFF. The CDR3 bases are TGTGCCAGCAGTCTTGGGCGGGGGCCCCACAATGAGCAGTTCTTC.

The chain carries TRBV14 and TRBJ1-5; a weak D match, TRBD1 (5 bases). Germline loops: CDR1 SGHDN, CDR2 FVKESK. The CDR3 totals 13 residues. The V gene lost 4 bases and the J gene lost 6 bases, with 10 bases spanning the gap. For the CDR3, the DNA is TGTGCCAGCAGCCTTTTGGGGGGTCAGCCCCAGCATTTT. It translates to CASSLLGGQPQHF.

The genes are TRBV7-6 and TRBJ1-2; TRBD1 aligns across 7 bases. The CDR3 spans 17 residues. V dropped 4 bases and J dropped 2; count of bases not matched to a gene: 13. Per the germline V gene, CDR1 is SGHVS and CDR2 is FNYEAQ. CDR3 sequence reads: CASSSHLGTAINYGYTF. As DNA, the CDR3 is TGTGCCAGCAGCTCACATCTCGGGACAGCTATAAACTATGGCTACACCTTC.

The gene calls are TRBV30 and TRBJ1-1; the match to TRBD1 covers 10 bases. This CDR3 spans 15 amino acids. Germline CDR1 is GTSNPN and CDR2 is SVGIG (reference sequence). With 2 bases clipped from V and 3 bases from J, the junction kept 6 bases outside the gene matches. CDR3 sequence reads: CAWSMGQGFHTEAFF. The CDR3 DNA reads TGTGCCTGGAGTATGGGACAGGGGTTCCACACTGAAGCTTTCTTT.

The CDR3 DNA is TGTGCCAGCAGTTACGGACAGGGAGCCTACGAGCAGTACTTC. Protein: CASSYGQGAYEQYF. The chain employs TRBV27 and TRBJ2-7, with 8 bases aligning to TRBD1. Germline V gene data show CDR1 as MNHEY and CDR2 as SMNVEV (reference sequence). After removal of 4 bases from V and 2 bases from J, the junction contained 4 bases not matched to a gene. The CDR3 totals 14 residues.

The chain carries TRBV10-3 and TRBJ1-1; a weak D match, TRBD1 (6 bases). From germline, CDR1 is ENHRY and CDR2 SYGVKD. The CDR3 loop spans 13 amino acids. The V end was cut by 3 bases, the J end by 4 bases, with 9 bases between. CDR3: CAISDHRATEAFF. The DNA of the CDR3 is TGTGCCATCAGTGATCACAGGGCCACTGAAGCTTTCTTT.

This rearrangement joins TRBV5-1 to TRBJ1-1, with unresolved D. CDR3 length equals 14 residues. The V end lost 0 bases, the J end lost 10 bases, and 16 bases lay between the germline ends. Germline lookup yields CDR1 SGHRS and CDR2 YFSETQ. The CDR3 here is CASSLDTGDRVAFF. The DNA of the CDR3 is TGCGCCAGCAGCTTGGATACCGGCGATCGGGTAGCTTTCTTT. Using reference TRBV5-1 and TRBJ1-1 for the parts outside the CDR3, the full variable domain is KAGVTQTPRYLIKTRGQQVTLSCSPISGHRSVSWYQQTPGQGLQFLFEYFSETQRNKGNFPGRFSGRQFSNSRSEMNVSTLELGDSALYLCASSLDTGDRVAFFGQGTRLTVV.